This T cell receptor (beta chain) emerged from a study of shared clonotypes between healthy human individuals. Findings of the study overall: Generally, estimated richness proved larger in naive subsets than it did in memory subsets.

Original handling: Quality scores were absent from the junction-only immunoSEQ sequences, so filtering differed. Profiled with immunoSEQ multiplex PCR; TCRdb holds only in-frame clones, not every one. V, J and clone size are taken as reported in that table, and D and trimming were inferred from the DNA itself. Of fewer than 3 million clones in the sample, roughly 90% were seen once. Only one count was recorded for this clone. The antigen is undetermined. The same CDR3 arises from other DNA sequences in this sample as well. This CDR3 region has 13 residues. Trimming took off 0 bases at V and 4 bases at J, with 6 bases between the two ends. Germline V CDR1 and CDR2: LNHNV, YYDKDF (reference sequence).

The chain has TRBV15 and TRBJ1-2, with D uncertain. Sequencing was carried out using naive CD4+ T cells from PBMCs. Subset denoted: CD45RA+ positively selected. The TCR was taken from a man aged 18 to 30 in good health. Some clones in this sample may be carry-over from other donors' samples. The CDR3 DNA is TGTGCCACCAGCAGAGATTTGACCTATGGCTACACCTTC. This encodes CATSRDLTYGYTF.